This T cell receptor (beta chain) was recovered during a study of T cells in Graves' hyperthyroidism and ophthalmopathy. Study-wide background: Peripheral blood draws took place at initial diagnosis, ahead of any treatment.

As regards this clonotype: Its specificity is not known.

Diagnosis relied on clinical symptoms, serum thyroxine and TRAb, thyroid ultrasound and orbital computed tomography. Overall study results and limits: Blood held most thyroid clonotypes expanded above 0.001 frequency. Ophthalmopathy and stable hyperthyroidism were told apart by a 13 V-J model.

The V end was cut by 7 bases, the J end by 2 bases, with 8 bases between. This CDR3 is built from 12 residues. Germline loops: CDR1 MNHNS, CDR2 SASEGT. Amplification targeted TCR beta CDR3 regions from RNA transcripts. The primer set for the first-round RT-PCR of the TCR CDR3 was HTBI. One entry per CDR3 protein results from TCRdb running MiXCR on the multiplex PCR reads. The sample includes more than 450,000 distinct CDR3 sequences, just under 20% of them seen just once. The receptor was derived from a man aged 40-49 years with Graves' ophthalmopathy. What was sequenced was blood. This chain uses TRBV6-1 with TRBJ1-2, with D perhaps TRBD1 (5 bases). CDR3 loop: CASTAGNYGYTF. In nucleotides, the CDR3 is TGTGCCAGCACCGCAGGGAACTATGGCTACACCTTC.